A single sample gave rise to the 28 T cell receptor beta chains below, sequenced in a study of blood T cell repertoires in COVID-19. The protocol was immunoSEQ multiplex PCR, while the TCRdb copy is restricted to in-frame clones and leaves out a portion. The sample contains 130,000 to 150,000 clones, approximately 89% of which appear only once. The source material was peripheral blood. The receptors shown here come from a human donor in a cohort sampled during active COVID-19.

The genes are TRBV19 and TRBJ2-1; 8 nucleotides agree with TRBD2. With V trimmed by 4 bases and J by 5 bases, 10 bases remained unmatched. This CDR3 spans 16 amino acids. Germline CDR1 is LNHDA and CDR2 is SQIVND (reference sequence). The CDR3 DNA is TGTGCCAGTAGTAAACGGGGGGGCCATATCGACAATGAGCAGTTCTTC. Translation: CASSKRGGHIDNEQFF.

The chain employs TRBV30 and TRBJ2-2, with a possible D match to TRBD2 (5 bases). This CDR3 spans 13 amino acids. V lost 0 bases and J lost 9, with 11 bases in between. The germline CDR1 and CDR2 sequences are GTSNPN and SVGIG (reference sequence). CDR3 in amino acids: CAWSVPGGWELFF. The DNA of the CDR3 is TGTGCCTGGAGTGTTCCGGGCGGGTGGGAGCTGTTTTTT.

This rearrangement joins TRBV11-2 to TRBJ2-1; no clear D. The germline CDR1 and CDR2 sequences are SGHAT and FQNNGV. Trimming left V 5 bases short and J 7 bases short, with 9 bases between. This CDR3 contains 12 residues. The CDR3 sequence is CASSPQMNEQFF. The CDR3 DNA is TGTGCCAGCAGCCCCCAAATGAATGAGCAGTTCTTC.

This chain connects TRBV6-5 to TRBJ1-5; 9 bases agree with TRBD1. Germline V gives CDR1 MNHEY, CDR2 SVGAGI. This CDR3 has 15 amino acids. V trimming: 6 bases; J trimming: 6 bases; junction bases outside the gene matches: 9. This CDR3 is CASRQTTGGAQPQHF. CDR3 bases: TGTGCCAGCAGACAAACGACAGGGGGGGCTCAGCCCCAGCATTTT.

The CDR3 nucleotides read TGTGCCAGCAGCCTAAGCGGAGATACGCAGTATTTT. It encodes CASSLSGDTQYF. The chain has TRBV7-9 and TRBJ2-3; a possible D gene is TRBD2 (5 bases). The CDR3 runs 12 residues. Per the germline V gene, CDR1 is SEHNR and CDR2 is FQNEAQ (reference sequence). Deletions cut 5 bases from V and 5 bases from J, with 8 bases between.

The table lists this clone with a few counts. CDR3 bases: TGTGCCAGCTCACCTCTAGCGGCTAACAATGAGCAGTTCTTC. This translates into CASSPLAANNEQFF. V and J are TRBV18 and TRBJ2-1, with TRBD2 matching over 7 bases. CDR1 is KGHSH and CDR2 is LQKENI in the germline V gene. The CDR3 is 14 residues long. V gave up 3 bases and J gave up 5 bases; unmatched junction bases: 4.

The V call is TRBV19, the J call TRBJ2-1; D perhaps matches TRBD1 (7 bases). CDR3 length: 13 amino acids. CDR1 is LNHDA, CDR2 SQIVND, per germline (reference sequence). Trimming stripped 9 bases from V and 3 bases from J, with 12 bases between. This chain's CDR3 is CASAGQFYNEQFF. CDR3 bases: TGTGCCAGCGCGGGACAGTTCTACAATGAGCAGTTCTTC.

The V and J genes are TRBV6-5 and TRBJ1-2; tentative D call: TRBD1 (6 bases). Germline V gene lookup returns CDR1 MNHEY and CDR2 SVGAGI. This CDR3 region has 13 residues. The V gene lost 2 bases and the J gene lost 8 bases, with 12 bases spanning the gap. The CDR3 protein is CASSYGRGGGYTF. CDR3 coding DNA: TGTGCCAGCAGTTACGGCAGGGGTGGAGGCTACACCTTC.

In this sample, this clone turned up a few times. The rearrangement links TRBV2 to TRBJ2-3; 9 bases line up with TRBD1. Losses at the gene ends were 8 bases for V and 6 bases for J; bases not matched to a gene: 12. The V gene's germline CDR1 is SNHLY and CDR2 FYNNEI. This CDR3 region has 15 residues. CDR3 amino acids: CASQTGTGWSDTQYF. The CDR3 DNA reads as TGTGCCAGCCAAACTGGGACAGGGTGGTCGGATACGCAGTATTTT.

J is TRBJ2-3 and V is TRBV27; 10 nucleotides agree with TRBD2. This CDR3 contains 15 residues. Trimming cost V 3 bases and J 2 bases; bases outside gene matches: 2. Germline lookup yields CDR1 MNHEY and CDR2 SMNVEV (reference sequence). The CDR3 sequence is CASSLTSGFTDTQYF. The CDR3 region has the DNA TGTGCCAGCAGTTTGACTAGCGGGTTCACAGATACGCAGTATTTT.

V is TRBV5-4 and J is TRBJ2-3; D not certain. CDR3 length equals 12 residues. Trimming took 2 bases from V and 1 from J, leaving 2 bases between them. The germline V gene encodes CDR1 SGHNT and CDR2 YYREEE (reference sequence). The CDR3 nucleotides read TGTGCCAGCAGCTTCGGCACAGATACGCAGTATTTT. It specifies CASSFGTDTQYF.

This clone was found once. The chain's CDR3 is CASSRLGQGSIYF. CDR3 DNA sequence: TGCGCCAGCAGCCGCCTAGGACAGGGGTCCATATATTTT. The chain couples TRBV4-1 to TRBJ1-3; 9 bases line up with TRBD1. CDR1 and CDR2 (germline): MGHRA, YSYEKL. V gave up 4 bases and J gave up 11 bases; unmatched junction bases: 6. The CDR3 runs 13 residues.

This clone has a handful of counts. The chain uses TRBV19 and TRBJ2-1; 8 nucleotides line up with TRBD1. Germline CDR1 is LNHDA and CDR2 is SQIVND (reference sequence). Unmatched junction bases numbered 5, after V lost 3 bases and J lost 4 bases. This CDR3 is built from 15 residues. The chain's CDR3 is CASSISGQGYNEQFF. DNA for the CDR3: TGTGCCAGTAGTATCTCCGGACAGGGATACAATGAGCAGTTCTTC.

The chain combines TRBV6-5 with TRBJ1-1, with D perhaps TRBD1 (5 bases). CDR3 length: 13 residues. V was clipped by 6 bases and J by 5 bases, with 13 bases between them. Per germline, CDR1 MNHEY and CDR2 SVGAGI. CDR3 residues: CASSRPGKTEAFF. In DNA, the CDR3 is TGTGCCAGCAGCCGTCCAGGGAAGACTGAAGCTTTCTTT.

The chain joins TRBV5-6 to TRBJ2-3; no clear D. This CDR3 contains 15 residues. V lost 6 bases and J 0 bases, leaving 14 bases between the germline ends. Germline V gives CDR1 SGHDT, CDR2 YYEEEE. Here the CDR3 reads CASTHARTSTDTQYF. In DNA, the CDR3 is TGTGCCAGCACCCACGCGAGAACTAGCACAGATACGCAGTATTTT.

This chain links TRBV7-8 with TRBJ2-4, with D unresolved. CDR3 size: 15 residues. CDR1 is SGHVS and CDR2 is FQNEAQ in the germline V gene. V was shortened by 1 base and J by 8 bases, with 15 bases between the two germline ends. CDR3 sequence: CASSLEPSVADIQYF. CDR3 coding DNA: TGTGCCAGCAGCTTAGAGCCGTCGGTGGCGGACATTCAGTACTTC.

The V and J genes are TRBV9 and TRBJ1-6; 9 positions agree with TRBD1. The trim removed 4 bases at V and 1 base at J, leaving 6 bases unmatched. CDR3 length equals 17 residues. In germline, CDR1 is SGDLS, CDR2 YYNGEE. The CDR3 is CASSPGQGRSYNSPLHF. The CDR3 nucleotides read TGTGCCAGCAGCCCCGGACAGGGGAGGTCCTATAATTCACCCCTCCACTTT.

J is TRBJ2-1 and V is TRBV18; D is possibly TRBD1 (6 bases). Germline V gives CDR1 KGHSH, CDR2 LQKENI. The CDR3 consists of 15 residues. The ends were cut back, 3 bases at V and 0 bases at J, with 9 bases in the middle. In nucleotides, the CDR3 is TGTGCCAGCTCACCGCCGACAGGCTCCTACAATGAGCAGTTCTTC. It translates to CASSPPTGSYNEQFF.

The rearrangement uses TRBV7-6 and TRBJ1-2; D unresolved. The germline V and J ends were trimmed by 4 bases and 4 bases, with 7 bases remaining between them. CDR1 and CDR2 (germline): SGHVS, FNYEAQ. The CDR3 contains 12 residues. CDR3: CASSSGSYGYTF. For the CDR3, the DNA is TGTGCCAGCAGCTCTGGCAGCTATGGCTACACCTTC. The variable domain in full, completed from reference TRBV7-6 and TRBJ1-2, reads GAGVSQSPRYKVTKRGQDVALRCDPISGHVSLYWYRQALGQGPEFLTYFNYEAQQDKSGLPNDRFSAERPEGSISTLTIQRTEQRDSAMYRCASSSGSYGYTFGSGTRLTVV.

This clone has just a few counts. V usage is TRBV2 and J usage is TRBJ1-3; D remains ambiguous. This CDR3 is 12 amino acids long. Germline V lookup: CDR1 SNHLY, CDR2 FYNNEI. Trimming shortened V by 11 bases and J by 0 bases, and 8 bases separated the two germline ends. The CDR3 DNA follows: TGTGCCGGAGGTACCTCTGGAAACACCATATATTTT. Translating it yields CAGGTSGNTIYF.

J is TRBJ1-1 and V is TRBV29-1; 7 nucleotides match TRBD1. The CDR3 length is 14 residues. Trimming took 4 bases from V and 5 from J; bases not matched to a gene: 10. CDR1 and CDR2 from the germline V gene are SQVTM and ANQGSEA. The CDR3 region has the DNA TGCAGCGTTGTCTCGACAGGGTATGATACTGAAGCTTTCTTT. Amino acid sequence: CSVVSTGYDTEAFF.

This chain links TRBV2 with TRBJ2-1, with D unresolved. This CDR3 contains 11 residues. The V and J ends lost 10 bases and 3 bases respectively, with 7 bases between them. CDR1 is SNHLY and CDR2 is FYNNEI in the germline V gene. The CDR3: CATVNYNEQFF. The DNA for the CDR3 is TGTGCCACCGTAAACTACAATGAGCAGTTCTTC. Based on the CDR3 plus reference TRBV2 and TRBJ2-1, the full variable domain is EPEVTQTPSHQVTQMGQEVILRCVPISNHLYFYWYRQILGQKVEFLVSFYNNEISEKSEIFDDQFSVERPDGSNFTLKIRSTKLEDSAMYFCATVNYNEQFFGPGTRLTVL.

CDR3 sequence: CASSFYQGAGGYTF. In DNA, the CDR3 is TGCGCCAGCAGCTTTTACCAGGGGGCCGGTGGCTACACCTTC. The V gene is TRBV5-1, the J gene TRBJ1-2, with TRBD1 matching 8 bases. V shed 2 bases and J 7 bases; nucleotides not matched to a gene: 7. CDR1 and CDR2 from the germline V gene are SGHRS and YFSETQ. The CDR3 length is 14 residues.

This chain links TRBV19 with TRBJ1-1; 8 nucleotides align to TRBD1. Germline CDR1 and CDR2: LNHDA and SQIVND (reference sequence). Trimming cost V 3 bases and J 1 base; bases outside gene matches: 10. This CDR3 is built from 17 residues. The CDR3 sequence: CASSIIYPTGENTEAFF. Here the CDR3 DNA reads TGTGCCAGTAGTATCATTTACCCGACAGGGGAGAACACTGAAGCTTTCTTT.

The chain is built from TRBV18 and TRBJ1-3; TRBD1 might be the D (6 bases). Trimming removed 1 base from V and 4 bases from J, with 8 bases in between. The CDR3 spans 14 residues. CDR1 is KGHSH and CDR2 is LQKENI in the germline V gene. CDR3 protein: CASSPQQGGNTIYF. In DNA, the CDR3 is TGTGCCAGCTCACCACAGCAGGGGGGAAACACCATATATTTT.

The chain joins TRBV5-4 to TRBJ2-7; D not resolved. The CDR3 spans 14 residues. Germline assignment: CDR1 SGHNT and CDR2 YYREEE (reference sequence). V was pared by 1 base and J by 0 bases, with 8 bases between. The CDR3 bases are TGTGCCAGCAGCTTGTCTCGTAGCTCCTACGAGCAGTACTTC. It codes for CASSLSRSSYEQYF. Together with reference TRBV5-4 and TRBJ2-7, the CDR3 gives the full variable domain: ETGVTQSPTHLIKTRGQQVTLRCSSQSGHNTVSWYQQALGQGPQFIFQYYREEENGRGNFPPRFSGLQFPNYSSELNVNALELDDSALYLCASSLSRSSYEQYFGPGTRLTVT.

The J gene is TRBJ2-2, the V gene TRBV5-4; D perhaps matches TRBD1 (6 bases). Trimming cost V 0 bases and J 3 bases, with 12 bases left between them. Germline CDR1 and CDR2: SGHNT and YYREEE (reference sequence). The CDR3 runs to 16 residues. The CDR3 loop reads CASSLAGGWDTGELFF. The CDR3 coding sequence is TGTGCCAGCAGCTTGGCTGGGGGCTGGGACACCGGGGAGCTGTTTTTT.

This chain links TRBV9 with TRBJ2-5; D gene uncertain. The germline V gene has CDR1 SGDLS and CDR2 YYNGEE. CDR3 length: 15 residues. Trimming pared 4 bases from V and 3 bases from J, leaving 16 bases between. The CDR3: CASSLQPHGEETQYF. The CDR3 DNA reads TGTGCCAGCAGCCTACAGCCTCACGGCGAAGAGACCCAGTACTTC. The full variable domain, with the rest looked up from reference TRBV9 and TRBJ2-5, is DSGVTQTPKHLITATGQRVTLRCSPRSGDLSVYWYQQSLDQGLQFLIQYYNGEERAKGNILERFSAQQFPDLHSELNLSSLELGDSALYFCASSLQPHGEETQYFGPGTRLLVL.